This passage covers 31 T cell receptor beta chains from one sample sequenced in a study of T cells expressing NK-cell markers. TCRdb re-called the 5' RACE reads, yielding one record per CDR3 amino acid sequence without DNA. This repertoire includes 500,000 to 700,000 distinct CDR3 sequences. Sample: blood T cells: a sorted CD56 or NKG2C T cell subset, CD4+ or CD8+ T cells, or bulk PBMC T cells (not recorded which). Receptors originate from a young man in good health.

The V and J genes are TRBV7-9 and TRBJ2-1; TCRdb indicates TRBD2, and absent DNA this call remains unverified. The CDR3 contains 16 residues. CDR1 and CDR2 from the germline V gene are SEHNR and FQNEAQ (reference sequence). CDR3 in amino acids: CASSFRTSGIGNEQFF.

This CDR3 is CSARDSAGVTETQYF. The rearrangement joins TRBV20-1 to TRBJ2-5; the D call from TCRdb, TRBD2, cannot be confirmed without DNA. Germline V gives CDR1 DFQATT, CDR2 SNEGSKA (reference sequence). The CDR3 has 15 amino acids.

The V call is TRBV20-1, the J call TRBJ2-1; TCRdb designates TRBD1, a call that cannot be tested without DNA. CDR1 and CDR2 (germline): DFQATT, SNEGSKA (reference sequence). This CDR3 comprises 14 residues. The chain's CDR3 is CSAGGGQFYNEQFF.

CDR3 protein: CASSLRYGRVIGRTDTQYF. The chain is built from TRBV27 and TRBJ2-3; there is no DNA to check the TCRdb D call of TRBD2. Per the germline V gene, CDR1 is MNHEY and CDR2 is SMNVEV (reference sequence). There are 19 residues in the CDR3.

V usage is TRBV7-9 and J usage is TRBJ2-5; the D call from TCRdb, TRBD2, cannot be confirmed without DNA. CDR1 is SEHNR, CDR2 FQNEAQ, per germline (reference sequence). The CDR3 is 16 amino acids. This CDR3 is CASSLVAGSLQETQYF.

CDR3: CSASGRLSSGANVLTF. The chain couples TRBV29-1 to TRBJ2-6; TCRdb gives TRBD1 as the D gene, but with no DNA this cannot be confirmed. Germline V gene sequence: CDR1 SQVTM, CDR2 ANQGSEA. CDR3 length: 16 amino acids.

V usage is TRBV12-3 or TRBV12-4 and J usage is TRBJ2-2; as DNA is missing, the TRBD1 call by TCRdb cannot be tested. CDR3 length: 15 amino acids. CDR3 in amino acids: CASWDGTSRTGELFF.

The CDR3 protein is CASSPAGNTIYF. The chain combines TRBV12-3 or TRBV12-4 with TRBJ1-3. This CDR3 is built from 12 residues.

V is TRBV11-3 and J is TRBJ2-3; the D call of TRBD2 rests on TCRdb alone, since no DNA is present to check it. This CDR3 spans 21 amino acids. Germline assignment: CDR1 SGHNT and CDR2 YENEEA. The CDR3 spells CASSQRFRPRSLAGGPDTQYF.

V and J are TRBV19 and TRBJ2-6; TCRdb designates TRBD2, a call that cannot be tested without DNA. Per the germline V gene, CDR1 is LNHDA and CDR2 is SQIVND (reference sequence). This CDR3 comprises 18 residues. The CDR3 sequence is CASSILGVLPSGANVLTF.

The chain couples TRBV10-3 to TRBJ2-3; TCRdb designates TRBD1, a call that cannot be tested without DNA. This CDR3 is 13 amino acids long. Germline CDR1 ENHRY, CDR2 SYGVKD. CDR3 sequence: CATRQPSTDTQYF.

The rearrangement links TRBV7-6 to TRBJ2-2; TCRdb indicates TRBD2, and absent DNA this call remains unverified. CDR1 SGHVS and CDR2 FNYEAQ come from the germline V gene. CDR3 length: 13 amino acids. CDR3 amino acids: CASSLQSGKELFF.

The chain couples TRBV29-1 to TRBJ1-2. CDR1 and CDR2 (germline): SQVTM, ANQGSEA. This CDR3 region has 13 residues. The CDR3 is CSVLPDGNYGYTF.

The rearrangement joins TRBV12-3 or TRBV12-4 to TRBJ1-1; the TCRdb call, TRBD1, lacks DNA for checking. There are 16 residues in the CDR3. CDR3 in amino acids: CASSAGTGSGVTEAFF.

The rearrangement joins TRBV30 to TRBJ2-1; the TCRdb D gene call, TRBD2, has no DNA to confirm it. This CDR3 spans 11 amino acids. CDR1 GTSNPN and CDR2 SVGIG come from the germline V gene (reference sequence). CDR3 in amino acids: CAWSEGTFEFF.

The chain has TRBV7-9 and TRBJ2-5; the D call from TCRdb, TRBD1, cannot be confirmed without DNA. Germline V CDR1 and CDR2: SEHNR, FQNEAQ (reference sequence). This CDR3 has 17 residues. CDR3 sequence reads: CASSSLNHKSPQGTQYF.

The genes are TRBV7-9 and TRBJ2-6. Germline V gene sequence: CDR1 SEHNR, CDR2 FQNEAQ (reference sequence). The CDR3 contains 15 residues. CDR3 loop: CASSKEATGANVLTF. The full variable domain, with the rest looked up from reference TRBV7-9 and TRBJ2-6, is DTGVSQNPRHKITKRGQNVTFRCDPISEHNRLYWYRQTLGQGPEFLTYFQNEAQLEKSRLLSDRFSAERPKGSFSTLEIQRTEQGDSAMYLCASSKEATGANVLTFGAGSRLTVL.

The rearrangement joins TRBV7-8 to TRBJ2-5; the TRBD2 assignment by TCRdb is unverifiable without DNA. CDR1 is SGHVS and CDR2 is FQNEAQ in the germline V gene. CDR3 length equals 14 residues. CDR3: CASSFGAGAETQYF.

The chain carries TRBV18 and TRBJ2-1; the TRBD1 assignment by TCRdb is unverifiable without DNA. The CDR3 runs 16 residues. The germline V gene has CDR1 KGHSH and CDR2 LQKENI. The chain's CDR3 is CASSPTGRNLYNEQFF.

This chain links TRBV19 with TRBJ2-4; TCRdb selects TRBD1, and the lack of DNA leaves this call unchecked. Germline CDR1 and CDR2: LNHDA and SQIVND (reference sequence). The CDR3 spans 16 residues. The CDR3 loop is CASSAAGTGPKNIQYF.

This chain links TRBV29-1 with TRBJ1-2; absent DNA, TCRdb's TRBD1 call cannot be checked. Germline CDR1 is SQVTM and CDR2 is ANQGSEA. This CDR3 region has 12 residues. CDR3 sequence: CSVGQGERGYTF.

V is TRBV28 and J is TRBJ2-1; TCRdb names TRBD2, which stays unverified in the absence of DNA. There are 14 residues in the CDR3. Per the germline V gene, CDR1 is MDHEN and CDR2 is SYDVKM. This CDR3 reads CASRAEREGNGQFF.

This sequence joins TRBV5-1 and TRBJ2-3. Germline lookup yields CDR1 SGHRS and CDR2 YFSETQ. CDR3 length: 15 amino acids. The CDR3 protein is CASSSNLPSTDTQYF.

The chain recombines TRBV12-3 or TRBV12-4 with TRBJ2-7. The CDR3 is 12 amino acids. This chain's CDR3 is CASSPDWDEQYF.

The V gene is TRBV12-3 or TRBV12-4, the J gene TRBJ1-1; TCRdb names TRBD1, which stays unverified in the absence of DNA. This CDR3 is built from 16 residues. This chain's CDR3 is CASSLGTEPMNTEAFF.

The chain employs TRBV20-1 and TRBJ2-5; absent DNA, TCRdb's TRBD1 call cannot be checked. The CDR3 totals 15 residues. Germline CDR1 DFQATT, CDR2 SNEGSKA (reference sequence). CDR3 sequence: CSASSVVGTRETQYF.

V and J are TRBV6-5 and TRBJ1-2; TCRdb's D call of TRBD1 is untestable without DNA. The germline gives CDR1 MNHEY, CDR2 SVGAGI. The CDR3 spans 13 residues. CDR3 amino acids: CASSPGASGGYTF.

V and J are TRBV3-1 and TRBJ2-1; TCRdb proposes TRBD1, but this gene call is untestable without DNA. The CDR3 is made up of 17 amino acids. Germline V gene data show CDR1 as LGHDT and CDR2 as YNNKEL (reference sequence). CDR3 loop: CASSQDAGQGGYNEQFF.

The gene calls are TRBV11-2 and TRBJ1-2. The CDR3 contains 12 residues. The germline gives CDR1 SGHAT, CDR2 FQNNGV. CDR3 protein: CASSRGPDGYTF.

The chain uses TRBV7-9 and TRBJ2-7; TCRdb gives TRBD1 as the D gene, but with no DNA this cannot be confirmed. The germline V gene has CDR1 SEHNR and CDR2 FQNEAQ (reference sequence). There are 16 residues in the CDR3. This chain's CDR3 is CASSPSPFPNSHEQYF.

The CDR3 sequence is CASSPRLAGGQYEQYF. The rearrangement uses TRBV9 and TRBJ2-7; absent DNA, TCRdb's TRBD2 call cannot be checked. The CDR3 loop spans 16 amino acids. Germline CDR1 is SGDLS and CDR2 is YYNGEE.